The source of this T cell receptor beta chain is a study of T cell repertoires in aging, cancer and after chemotherapy. This clonotype was counted only a few times. TCR beta rearrangements were amplified from peripheral blood genomic DNA. A mixed TRB-A/B primer pool amplified rearranged TRB by multiplex touch-down PCR. Each CDR3 protein gets one entry after TCRdb re-called the multiplex PCR reads with MiXCR. The sample lists 3,500 to 5,000 distinct CDR3 sequences, about two fifths seen once, with roughly 3.6% in the top ten. CDR3 size: 15 residues. V was trimmed by 5 bases and J by 3 bases, leaving 13 bases between them.

V gene TRBV12-3 or TRBV12-4 combines with J gene TRBJ2-2; maybe TRBD2 (6 bases). Sequenced sample: blood. The sequence derives from a human donor with a blood cancer. The CDR3: CASSGPGLHTGELFF. The CDR3 bases are TGTGCCAGCAGTGGTCCGGGACTCCACACCGGGGAGCTGTTTTTT.